Shown below are 25 T cell receptor beta chains from a single sample sequenced in a study of monozygotic twins with inflammatory bowel disease. For each CDR3 protein, TCRdb gives one entry from its re-call of the 5' RACE reads, without DNA. The specimen's table records 300,000 to 450,000 distinct CDR3 sequences. The material sequenced was blood. Every receptor here comes from a human donor with ulcerative colitis or Crohn's disease, or a healthy co-twin of an affected twin (not recorded which).

This chain connects TRBV27 to TRBJ1-6; TCRdb indicates TRBD1, and absent DNA this call remains unverified. The CDR3 runs 16 residues. From germline, CDR1 is MNHEY and CDR2 SMNVEV (reference sequence). The CDR3 protein is CASSSPGRDPNSPLHF.

V and J are TRBV7-2 and TRBJ1-5. Per germline, CDR1 SGHTA and CDR2 FQGNSA. The CDR3 extends over 15 amino acids. CDR3: CASSLDSGRNQPQHF.

The J gene is TRBJ1-2, the V gene TRBV5-1; TCRdb's D call, TRBD1, is unchecked because there is no DNA. The CDR3 loop spans 15 amino acids. From germline, CDR1 is SGHRS and CDR2 YFSETQ. CDR3 loop: CASSLGSGVIYGYTF.

The CDR3: CASGLGTGEAKNIQYF. The chain employs TRBV5-6 and TRBJ2-4; the D call of TRBD1 rests on TCRdb alone, since no DNA is present to check it. The CDR3 extends over 16 amino acids. The germline V gene has CDR1 SGHDT and CDR2 YYEEEE.

The gene calls are TRBV4-1 and TRBJ2-7; as DNA is missing, the TRBD1 call by TCRdb cannot be tested. Germline CDR1 is MGHRA and CDR2 is YSYEKL. The CDR3 contains 15 residues. The CDR3 sequence is CASSQAPQGLGEQYF.

The chain joins TRBV7-2 to TRBJ2-3; as DNA is missing, the TRBD2 call by TCRdb cannot be tested. The length of the CDR3 is 15 residues. Germline V gene sequence: CDR1 SGHTA, CDR2 FQGNSA. The CDR3 is CASSLRTSVTDTQYF.

The chain links TRBV20-1 to TRBJ2-1; TCRdb lists TRBD1, though no DNA is available to test this call. CDR3 length: 15 residues. Germline V lookup: CDR1 DFQATT, CDR2 SNEGSKA (reference sequence). Here the CDR3 reads CSAAGDRGHTNEQFF.

The chain has TRBV18 and TRBJ2-3. Germline V lookup: CDR1 KGHSH, CDR2 LQKENI. The CDR3 covers 15 residues. CDR3: CASSPGPNVADTQYF.

This chain uses TRBV5-6 with TRBJ2-7; TCRdb's assignment of TRBD1 cannot be checked, as there is no DNA. Germline lookup yields CDR1 SGHDT and CDR2 YYEEEE. CDR3 size: 16 residues. The CDR3 is CASSPALTGLPYEQYF.

The chain links TRBV2 to TRBJ2-3. CDR1 is SNHLY, CDR2 FYNNEI, per germline. The CDR3 covers 13 residues. The CDR3 loop is CASSPFGWDTQYF. Full variable domain (outside the CDR3, taken from reference TRBV2 and TRBJ2-3): EPEVTQTPSHQVTQMGQEVILRCVPISNHLYFYWYRQILGQKVEFLVSFYNNEISEKSEIFDDQFSVERPDGSNFTLKIRSTKLEDSAMYFCASSPFGWDTQYFGPGTRLTVL.

This chain links TRBV7-3 with TRBJ2-5; TCRdb gives TRBD1 as the D gene, but with no DNA this cannot be confirmed. The CDR3 loop spans 15 amino acids. Per the germline V gene, CDR1 is SGHTA and CDR2 is FQGTGA. The CDR3 protein is CASSSQGGKQETQYF.

The rearrangement joins TRBV19 to TRBJ2-2; absent DNA, TCRdb's TRBD2 call cannot be checked. The CDR3 covers 20 residues. Per germline, CDR1 LNHDA and CDR2 SQIVND (reference sequence). The CDR3 region is CASTKPYPGLAGGLTGELFF.

The chain carries TRBV5-6 and TRBJ2-1; the TCRdb D gene call, TRBD1, has no DNA to confirm it. There are 14 residues in the CDR3. Germline loops: CDR1 SGHDT, CDR2 YYEEEE. CDR3 region: CASSQGQGANEQFF.

J is TRBJ2-1 and V is TRBV18; TCRdb outputs TRBD2, but without DNA this stays unchecked. The CDR3 has 16 residues. CDR1 and CDR2 from the germline V gene are KGHSH and LQKENI. This chain's CDR3 is CASSPPRLVARNEQFF.

The chain combines TRBV7-2 with TRBJ2-1; TCRdb proposes TRBD2, but this gene call is untestable without DNA. This CDR3 has 15 amino acids. Germline CDR1 SGHTA, CDR2 FQGNSA. The CDR3 reads CASSFLAGGNNEQFF.

The chain is built from TRBV2 and TRBJ1-4; TCRdb names TRBD1, which stays unverified in the absence of DNA. Germline assignment: CDR1 SNHLY and CDR2 FYNNEI. CDR3 length: 15 residues. This CDR3 reads CASSYTGTGVEKLFF.

The chain links TRBV5-1 to TRBJ1-1. The germline V gene encodes CDR1 SGHRS and CDR2 YFSETQ. The CDR3 spans 14 residues. CDR3 sequence reads: CASSFIREDTEAFF.

The J gene is TRBJ2-1, the V gene TRBV7-7. The V gene's germline CDR1 is SSHAT and CDR2 FNYEAQ (reference sequence). The CDR3 spans 15 residues. The CDR3 here is CASSLGTSFDNEQFF.

The V and J genes are TRBV9 and TRBJ1-3; TCRdb names TRBD1, which stays unverified in the absence of DNA. Germline assignment: CDR1 SGDLS and CDR2 YYNGEE. The CDR3 runs 18 residues. CDR3 residues: CASSPRFGDPGSGNTIYF. Together with reference TRBV9 and TRBJ1-3, the CDR3 gives the full variable domain: DSGVTQTPKHLITATGQRVTLRCSPRSGDLSVYWYQQSLDQGLQFLIQYYNGEERAKGNILERFSAQQFPDLHSELNLSSLELGDSALYFCASSPRFGDPGSGNTIYFGEGSWLTVV.

The chain couples TRBV7-2 to TRBJ1-5. CDR1 is SGHTA and CDR2 is FQGNSA in the germline V gene. CDR3 length: 16 residues. CDR3 loop: CASSPRGTPSNQPQHF.

The gene calls are TRBV20-1 and TRBJ2-1; TCRdb names TRBD2, which stays unverified in the absence of DNA. CDR1 DFQATT and CDR2 SNEGSKA come from the germline V gene (reference sequence). The CDR3 spans 11 residues. The chain's CDR3 is CSLLAGSEQFF.

The rearrangement joins TRBV12-3 or TRBV12-4 to TRBJ2-7. This CDR3 contains 14 residues. This chain's CDR3 is CASSLRGVYYEQYF.

The chain recombines TRBV7-2 with TRBJ2-3; absent DNA, TCRdb's TRBD1 call cannot be checked. The CDR3 covers 15 residues. Germline V lookup: CDR1 SGHTA, CDR2 FQGNSA. This CDR3 is CASSSWTGGKDTQYF. Filled out from reference TRBV7-2 and TRBJ2-3, the complete variable domain reads GAGVSQSPSNKVTEKGKDVELRCDPISGHTALYWYRQSLGQGLEFLIYFQGNSAPDKSGLPSDRFSAERTGGSVSTLTIQRTQQEDSAVYLCASSSWTGGKDTQYFGPGTRLTVL.

The CDR3 sequence: CASSPTSGSYNEQFF. The V call is TRBV5-5, the J call TRBJ2-1; absent DNA, TCRdb's TRBD2 call cannot be checked. The CDR3 covers 15 residues. Germline-derived CDR1 and CDR2 are SGHKS and YYEKEE (reference sequence). The complete variable domain, with remaining parts taken from reference TRBV5-5 and TRBJ2-1, reads DAGVTQSPTHLIKTRGQQVTLRCSPISGHKSVSWYQQVLGQGPQFIFQYYEKEERGRGNFPDRFSARQFPNYSSELNVNALLLGDSALYLCASSPTSGSYNEQFFGPGTRLTVL.

This chain connects TRBV4-3 to TRBJ1-5. The CDR3 extends over 15 amino acids. The germline CDR1 and CDR2 sequences are LGHNA and YSLEER. The CDR3 sequence: CASSQRISRDQPQHF.